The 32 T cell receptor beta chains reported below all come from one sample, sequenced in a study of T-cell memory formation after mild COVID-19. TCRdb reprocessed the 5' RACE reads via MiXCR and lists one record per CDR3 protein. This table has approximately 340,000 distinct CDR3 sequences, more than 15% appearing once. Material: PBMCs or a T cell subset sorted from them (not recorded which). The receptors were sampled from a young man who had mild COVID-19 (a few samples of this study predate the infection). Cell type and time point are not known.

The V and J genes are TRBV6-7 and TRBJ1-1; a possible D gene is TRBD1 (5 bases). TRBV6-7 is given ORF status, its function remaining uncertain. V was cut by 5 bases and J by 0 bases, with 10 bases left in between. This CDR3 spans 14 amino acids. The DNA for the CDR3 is TGTGCCAGCAGTGACGGGGCGGTGAACACTGAAGCTTTCTTT. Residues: CASSDGAVNTEAFF.

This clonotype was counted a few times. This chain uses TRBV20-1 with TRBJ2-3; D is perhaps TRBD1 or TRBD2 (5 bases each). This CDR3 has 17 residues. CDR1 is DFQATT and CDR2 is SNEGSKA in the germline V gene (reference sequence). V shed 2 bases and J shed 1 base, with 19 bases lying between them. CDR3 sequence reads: CSARPFGDRPGTDTQYF. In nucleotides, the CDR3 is TGCAGTGCTAGACCCTTCGGGGACCGACCAGGCACAGATACGCAGTATTTT.

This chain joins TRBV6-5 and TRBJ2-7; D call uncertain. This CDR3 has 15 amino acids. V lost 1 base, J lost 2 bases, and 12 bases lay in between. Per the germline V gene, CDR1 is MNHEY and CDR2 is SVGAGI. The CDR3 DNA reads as TGTGCCAGCAGTTACTGGTCAACTTCTACCTACGAGCAGTACTTC. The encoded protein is CASSYWSTSTYEQYF.

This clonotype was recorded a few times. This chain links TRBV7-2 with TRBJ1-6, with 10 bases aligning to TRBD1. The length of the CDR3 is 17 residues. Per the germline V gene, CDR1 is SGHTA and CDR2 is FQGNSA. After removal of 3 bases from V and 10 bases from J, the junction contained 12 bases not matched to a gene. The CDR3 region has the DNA TGTGCCAGCAGCTTTCCCCGGGACAGGGGATCAAAATCACCCCTCCACTTT. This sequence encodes CASSFPRDRGSKSPLHF.

CDR3 loop: CASSQVDHLSNQPQHF. DNA of the CDR3: TGTGCCAGCAGCCAAGTAGACCACCTTAGCAATCAGCCCCAGCATTTT. V is TRBV4-2 and J is TRBJ1-5; D is unresolved. Trimming pared 1 base from V and 0 bases from J, leaving 10 bases between. From germline, CDR1 is LGHNA and CDR2 YNFKEQ. The CDR3 runs to 16 residues.

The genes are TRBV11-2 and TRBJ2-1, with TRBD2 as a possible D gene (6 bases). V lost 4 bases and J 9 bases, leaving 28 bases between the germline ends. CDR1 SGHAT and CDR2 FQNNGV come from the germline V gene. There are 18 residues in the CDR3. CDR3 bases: TGTGCCAGCAGCTCCCCGCGAGGAGGCAAGGGGAGGTTAAGTGAGCAGTTCTTC. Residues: CASSSPRGGKGRLSEQFF.

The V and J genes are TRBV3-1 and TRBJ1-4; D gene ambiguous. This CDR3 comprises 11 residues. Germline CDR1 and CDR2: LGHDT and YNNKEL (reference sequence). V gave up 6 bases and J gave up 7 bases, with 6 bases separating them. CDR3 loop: CASRRSEKLFF. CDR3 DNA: TGTGCCAGCAGGCGGAGTGAAAAACTGTTTTTT.

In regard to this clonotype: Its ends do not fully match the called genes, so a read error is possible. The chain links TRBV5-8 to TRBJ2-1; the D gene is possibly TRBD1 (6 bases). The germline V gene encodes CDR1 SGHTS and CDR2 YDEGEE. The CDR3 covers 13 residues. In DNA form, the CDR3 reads TGTGCCAGCAGCTTGCCATTCGTAACAGGGTCGTCCTTC. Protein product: CASSLPFVTGSSF.

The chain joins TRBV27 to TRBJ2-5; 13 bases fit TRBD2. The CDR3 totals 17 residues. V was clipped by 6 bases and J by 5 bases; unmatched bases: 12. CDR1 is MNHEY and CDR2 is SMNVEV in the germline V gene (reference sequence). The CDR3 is CASSQGTSGGAEETQYF. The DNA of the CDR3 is TGTGCCAGCAGCCAAGGCACTAGCGGGGGGGCTGAGGAGACCCAGTACTTC.

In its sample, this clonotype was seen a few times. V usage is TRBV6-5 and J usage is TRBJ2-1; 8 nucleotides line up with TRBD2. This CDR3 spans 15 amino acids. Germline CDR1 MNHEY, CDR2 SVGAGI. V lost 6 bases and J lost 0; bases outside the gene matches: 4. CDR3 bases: TGTGCCAGCAGGGAGCGGGGGAGCTCCTACAATGAGCAGTTCTTC. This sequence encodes CASRERGSSYNEQFF.

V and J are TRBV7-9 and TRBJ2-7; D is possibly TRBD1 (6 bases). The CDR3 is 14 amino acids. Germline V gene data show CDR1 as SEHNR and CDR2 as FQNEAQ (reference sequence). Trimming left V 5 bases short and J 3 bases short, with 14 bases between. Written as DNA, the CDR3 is TGTGCCAGCAGCCGCAGACAGGATGACTACGAGCAGTACTTC. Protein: CASSRRQDDYEQYF.

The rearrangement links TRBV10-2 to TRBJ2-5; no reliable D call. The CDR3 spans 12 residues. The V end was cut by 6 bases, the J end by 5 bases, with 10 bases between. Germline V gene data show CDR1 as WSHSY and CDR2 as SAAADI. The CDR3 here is CASRAAGETQYF. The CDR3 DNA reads TGCGCCAGCAGGGCGGCCGGGGAGACCCAGTACTTC.

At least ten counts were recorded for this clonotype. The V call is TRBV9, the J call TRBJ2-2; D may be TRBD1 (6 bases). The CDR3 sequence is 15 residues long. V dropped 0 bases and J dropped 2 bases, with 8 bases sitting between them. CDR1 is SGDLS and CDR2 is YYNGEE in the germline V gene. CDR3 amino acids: CASSVEGHNTGELFF. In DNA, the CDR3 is TGTGCCAGCAGCGTAGAGGGACACAACACCGGGGAGCTGTTTTTT.

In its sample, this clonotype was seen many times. DNA for the CDR3: TGTGCCAGCTCACCAAGTAGCCGAGAGCAGTACTTC. Protein product: CASSPSSREQYF. J is TRBJ2-7 and V is TRBV18, with D hard to call. V was cut by 2 bases and J by 7 bases, with 9 bases left in between. This CDR3 is 12 amino acids long. Germline V gives CDR1 KGHSH, CDR2 LQKENI.

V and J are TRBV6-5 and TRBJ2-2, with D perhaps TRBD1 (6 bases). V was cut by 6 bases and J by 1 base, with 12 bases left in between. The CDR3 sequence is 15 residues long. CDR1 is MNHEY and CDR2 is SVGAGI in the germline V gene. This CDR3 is CASSGQTLNTGELFF. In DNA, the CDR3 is TGTGCCAGCAGCGGACAGACACTGAACACCGGGGAGCTGTTTTTT.

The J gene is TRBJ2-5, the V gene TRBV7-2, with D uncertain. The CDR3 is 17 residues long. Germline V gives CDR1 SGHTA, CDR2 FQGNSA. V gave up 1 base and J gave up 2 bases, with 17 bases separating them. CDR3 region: CASSLEGWASFQETQYF. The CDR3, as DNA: TGTGCCAGCAGCTTAGAGGGCTGGGCCTCCTTTCAAGAGACCCAGTACTTC. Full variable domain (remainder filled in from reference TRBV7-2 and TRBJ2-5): GAGVSQSPSNKVTEKGKDVELRCDPISGHTALYWYRQSLGQGLEFLIYFQGNSAPDKSGLPSDRFSAERTGGSVSTLTIQRTQQEDSAVYLCASSLEGWASFQETQYFGPGTRLLVL.

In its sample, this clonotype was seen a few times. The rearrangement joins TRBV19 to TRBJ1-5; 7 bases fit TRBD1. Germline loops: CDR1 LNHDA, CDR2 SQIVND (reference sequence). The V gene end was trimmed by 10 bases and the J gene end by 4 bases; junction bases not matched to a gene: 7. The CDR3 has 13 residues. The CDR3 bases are TGTGCCACCAACCGCAGGGGGAATCAGCCCCAGCATTTT. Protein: CATNRRGNQPQHF. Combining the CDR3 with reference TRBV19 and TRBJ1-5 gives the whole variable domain DGGITQSPKYLFRKEGQNVTLSCEQNLNHDAMYWYRQDPGQGLRLIYYSQIVNDFQKGDIAEGYSVSREKKESFPLTVTSAQKNPTAFYLCATNRRGNQPQHFGDGTRLSIL.

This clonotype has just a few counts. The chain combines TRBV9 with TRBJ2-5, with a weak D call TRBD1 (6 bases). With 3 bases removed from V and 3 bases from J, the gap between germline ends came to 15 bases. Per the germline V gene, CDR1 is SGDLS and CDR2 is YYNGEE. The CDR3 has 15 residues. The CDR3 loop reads CASSAFWSGEETQYF. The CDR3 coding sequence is TGTGCCAGCAGCGCTTTTTGGTCAGGGGAAGAGACCCAGTACTTC.

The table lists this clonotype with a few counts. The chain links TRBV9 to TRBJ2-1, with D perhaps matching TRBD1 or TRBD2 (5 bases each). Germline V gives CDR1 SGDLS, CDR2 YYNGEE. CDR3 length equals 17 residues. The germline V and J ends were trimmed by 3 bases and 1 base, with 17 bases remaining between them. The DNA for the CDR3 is TGTGCCAGCAGCGGGGGCGGGTTACCGTCTTCCTACAATGAGCAGTTCTTC. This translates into CASSGGGLPSSYNEQFF.

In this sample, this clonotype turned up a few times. The CDR3 loop is CASSEEQGPLNTEAFF. CDR3 sequence (DNA): TGTGCCAGCAGCGAAGAACAGGGCCCGTTGAACACTGAAGCTTTCTTT. The chain carries TRBV7-2 and TRBJ1-1; a weak D match, TRBD1 (6 bases). The germline gives CDR1 SGHTA, CDR2 FQGNSA. The length of the CDR3 is 16 residues. Trimming pared 5 bases from V and 0 bases from J, leaving 16 bases between.

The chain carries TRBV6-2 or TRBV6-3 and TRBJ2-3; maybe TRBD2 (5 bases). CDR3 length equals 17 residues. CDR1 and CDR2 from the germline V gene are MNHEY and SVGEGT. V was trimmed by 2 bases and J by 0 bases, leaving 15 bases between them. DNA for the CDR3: TGTGCCAGCAGTTACAGTCGGCTAGCCGCAAGCACAGATACGCAGTATTTT. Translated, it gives CASSYSRLAASTDTQYF.

The DNA for the CDR3 is TGTGCTAGTGGTCTATTACTGGCCGGGACAGCTAGCACCGGGGAGCTGTTTTTT. It specifies CASGLLLAGTASTGELFF. The genes are TRBV12-5 and TRBJ2-2, with 7 bases lining up with TRBD1. This CDR3 region has 18 residues. Germline values: CDR1 LGHNT, CDR2 FRNRAP. Germline trimming cut 5 bases from V and 4 bases from J; bases unmatched to any gene: 16.

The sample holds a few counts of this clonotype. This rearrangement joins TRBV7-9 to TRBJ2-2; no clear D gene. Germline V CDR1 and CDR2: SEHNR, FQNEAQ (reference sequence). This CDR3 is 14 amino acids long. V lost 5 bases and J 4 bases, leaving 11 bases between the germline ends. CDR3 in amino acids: CASSGMEFTGELFF. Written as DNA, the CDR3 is TGTGCCAGCAGCGGGATGGAATTCACCGGGGAGCTGTTTTTT.

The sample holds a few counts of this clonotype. CDR3 DNA sequence: TGCGCCAGCAGTGATATGGGAACCGGTCAAGAGACCCAGTACTTC. This encodes CASSDMGTGQETQYF. The V call is TRBV10-1, the J call TRBJ2-5; no clear D. CDR3 length: 15 residues. Germline CDR1 reads WNHNN; CDR2 reads SYGVQD (reference sequence). Trimming removed 3 bases at V and 2 bases at J, with 13 bases between.

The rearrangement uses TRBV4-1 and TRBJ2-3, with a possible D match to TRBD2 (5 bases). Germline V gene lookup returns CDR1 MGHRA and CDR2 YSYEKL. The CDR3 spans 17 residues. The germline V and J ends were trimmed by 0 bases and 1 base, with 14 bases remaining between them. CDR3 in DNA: TGCGCCAGCAGCCAAGATCCCCTCGAGGGCCGCACAGATACGCAGTATTTT. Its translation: CASSQDPLEGRTDTQYF.

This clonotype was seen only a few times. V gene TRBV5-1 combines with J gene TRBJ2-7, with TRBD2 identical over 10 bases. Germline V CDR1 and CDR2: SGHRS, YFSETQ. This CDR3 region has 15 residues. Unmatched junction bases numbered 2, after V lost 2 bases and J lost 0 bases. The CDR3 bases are TGCGCCAGCAGCTTACTAGCGGGGACCTCCTACGAGCAGTACTTC. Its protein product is CASSLLAGTSYEQYF.

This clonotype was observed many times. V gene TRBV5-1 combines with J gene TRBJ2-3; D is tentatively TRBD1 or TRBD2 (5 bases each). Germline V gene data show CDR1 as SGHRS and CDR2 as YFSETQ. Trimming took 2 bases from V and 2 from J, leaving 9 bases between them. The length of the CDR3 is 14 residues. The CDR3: CASSFGTHTDTQYF. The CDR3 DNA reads TGCGCCAGCAGCTTTGGGACGCACACAGATACGCAGTATTTT.

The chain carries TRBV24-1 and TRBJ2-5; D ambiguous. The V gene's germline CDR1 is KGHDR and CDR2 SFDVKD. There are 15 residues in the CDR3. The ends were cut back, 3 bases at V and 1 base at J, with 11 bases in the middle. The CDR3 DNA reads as TGTGCCACCAGTGATAGGATCACAGCCCAAGAGACCCAGTACTTC. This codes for CATSDRITAQETQYF.

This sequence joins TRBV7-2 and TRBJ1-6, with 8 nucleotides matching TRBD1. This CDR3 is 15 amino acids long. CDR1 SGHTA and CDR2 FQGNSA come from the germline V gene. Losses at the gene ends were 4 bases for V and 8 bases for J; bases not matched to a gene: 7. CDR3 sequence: CASSSRTGGDSPLHF. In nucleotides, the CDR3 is TGTGCCAGCAGCTCCCGAACAGGGGGTGATTCACCCCTCCACTTT.

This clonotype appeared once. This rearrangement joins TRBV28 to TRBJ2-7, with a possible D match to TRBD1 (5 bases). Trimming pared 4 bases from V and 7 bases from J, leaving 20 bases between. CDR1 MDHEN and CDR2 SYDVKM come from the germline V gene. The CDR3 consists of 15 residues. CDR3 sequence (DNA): TGTGCCAGCAGTTATCAGGGCTTCCCAGCGCGGGAGCAGTACGTC. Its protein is CASSYQGFPAREQYV.

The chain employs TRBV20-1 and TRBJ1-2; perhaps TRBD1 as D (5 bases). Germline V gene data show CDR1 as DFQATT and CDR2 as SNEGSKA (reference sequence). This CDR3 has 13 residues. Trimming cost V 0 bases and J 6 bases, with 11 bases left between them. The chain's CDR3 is CSARDPAGHGYTF. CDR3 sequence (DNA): TGCAGTGCTAGAGATCCGGCAGGGCATGGCTACACCTTC.

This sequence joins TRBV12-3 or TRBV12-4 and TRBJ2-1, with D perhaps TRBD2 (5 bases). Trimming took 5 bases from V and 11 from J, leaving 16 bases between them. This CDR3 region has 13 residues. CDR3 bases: TGTGCCAGCAGTGGAGGTAGGGTGTCGAAGCAGTTCTTC. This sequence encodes CASSGGRVSKQFF.